This TCR beta chain was observed in a study of blood T cell repertoires in COVID-19. Study-wide context: Both acute and convalescent COVID-19 samples were obtained from the United States, Italy and Spain.

Original processing notes: Cell counts per sample came from amplifying reference gene primers. Assay used: immunoSEQ multiplex PCR; TCRdb lists only in-frame clones, some missing. From that table come the V and J calls and clone size; the DNA was used to work out D and trimming. The sample records 40,000 to 55,000 clones, 65% to 85% being singletons. This CDR3 has 18 residues. V was trimmed by 2 bases and J by 0 bases, leaving 17 bases between them. CDR1 MDHEN and CDR2 SYDVKM come from the germline V gene. Sequencing input: peripheral blood. V and J are TRBV28 and TRBJ2-4; possible D gene TRBD2, 6 bases. The sequence came from a human donor in a cohort sampled during active COVID-19. CDR3 in DNA: TGTGCCAGCAGTTTACGGTGGAGGGGCTTAAAAGCCAAAAACATTCAGTACTTC. Residues: CASSLRWRGLKAKNIQYF.